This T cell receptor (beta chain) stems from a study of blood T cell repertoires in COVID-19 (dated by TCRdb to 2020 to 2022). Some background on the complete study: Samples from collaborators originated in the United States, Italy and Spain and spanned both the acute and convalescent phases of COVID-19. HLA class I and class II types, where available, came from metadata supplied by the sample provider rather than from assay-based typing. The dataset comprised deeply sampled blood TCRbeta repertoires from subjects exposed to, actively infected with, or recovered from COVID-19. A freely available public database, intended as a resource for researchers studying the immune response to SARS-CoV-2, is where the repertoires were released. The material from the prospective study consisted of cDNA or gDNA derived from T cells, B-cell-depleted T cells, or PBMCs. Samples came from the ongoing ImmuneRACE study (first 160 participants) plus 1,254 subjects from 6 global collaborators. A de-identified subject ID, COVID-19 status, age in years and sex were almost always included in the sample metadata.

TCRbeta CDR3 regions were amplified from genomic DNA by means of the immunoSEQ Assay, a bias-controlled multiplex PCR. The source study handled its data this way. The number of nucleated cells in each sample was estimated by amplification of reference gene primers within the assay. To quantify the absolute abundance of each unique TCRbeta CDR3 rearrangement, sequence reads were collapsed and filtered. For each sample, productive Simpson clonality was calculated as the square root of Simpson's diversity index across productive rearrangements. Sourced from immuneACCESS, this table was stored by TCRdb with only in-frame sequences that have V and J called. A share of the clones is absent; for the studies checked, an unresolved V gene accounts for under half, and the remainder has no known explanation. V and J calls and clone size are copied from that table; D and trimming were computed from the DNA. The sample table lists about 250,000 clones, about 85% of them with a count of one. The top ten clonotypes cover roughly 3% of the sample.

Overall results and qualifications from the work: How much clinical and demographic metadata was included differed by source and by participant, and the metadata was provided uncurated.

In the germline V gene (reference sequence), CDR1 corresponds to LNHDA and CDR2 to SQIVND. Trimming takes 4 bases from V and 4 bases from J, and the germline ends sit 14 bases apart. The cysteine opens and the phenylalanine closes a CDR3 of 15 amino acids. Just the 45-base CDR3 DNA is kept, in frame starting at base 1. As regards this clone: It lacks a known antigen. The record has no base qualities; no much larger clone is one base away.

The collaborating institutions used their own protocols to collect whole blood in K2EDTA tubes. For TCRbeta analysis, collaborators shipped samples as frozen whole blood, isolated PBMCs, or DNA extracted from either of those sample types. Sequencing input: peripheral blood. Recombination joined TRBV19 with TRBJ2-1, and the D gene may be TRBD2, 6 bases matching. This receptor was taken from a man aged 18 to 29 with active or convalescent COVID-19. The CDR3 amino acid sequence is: CASSTGTSIYNEQFF. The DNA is TGTGCCAGTAGTACCGGGACTTCCATTTACAATGAGCAGTTCTTC.